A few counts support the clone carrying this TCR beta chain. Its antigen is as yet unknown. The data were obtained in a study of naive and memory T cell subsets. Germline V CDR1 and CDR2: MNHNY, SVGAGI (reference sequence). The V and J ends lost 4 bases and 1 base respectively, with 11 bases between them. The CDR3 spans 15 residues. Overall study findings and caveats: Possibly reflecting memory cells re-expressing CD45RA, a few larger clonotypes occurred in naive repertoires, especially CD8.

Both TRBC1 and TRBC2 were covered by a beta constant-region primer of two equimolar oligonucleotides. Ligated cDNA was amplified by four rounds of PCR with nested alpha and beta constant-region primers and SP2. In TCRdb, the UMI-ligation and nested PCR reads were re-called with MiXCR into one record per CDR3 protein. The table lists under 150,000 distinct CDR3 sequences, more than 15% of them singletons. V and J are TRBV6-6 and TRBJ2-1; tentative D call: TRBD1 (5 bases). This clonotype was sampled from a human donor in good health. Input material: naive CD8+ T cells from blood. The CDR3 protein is CASSSSGLSYNEQFF. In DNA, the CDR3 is TGTGCCAGCAGTTCTTCAGGGCTTTCCTACAATGAGCAGTTCTTC.